The rows below give T cell receptor beta chains drawn from one sample of a study of spatial heterogeneity in lung cancer. Using its own MiXCR run on the 5' RACE reads, TCRdb lists one record per CDR3 protein. The table includes about 48,000 distinct CDR3 sequences, less than 5.5% detected once. The source material was PBMCs, sampled at surgery. The receptors were sampled from a male donor with early-stage non-small cell lung cancer. Each CDR3 is given with its conserved first and last residue. The D gene is left open where the match is weak. The size of a clone is reported for some rows only, either as once, few or many, or as a class for expanded clones.

>-|TRBV7-9|TRBJ2-7|many
TGTGCCAGCAGCCCACAAGGGGCCGAGCAGTACTTC
CASSPQGAEQYF
>-|TRBV12-3/TRBV12-4|TRBJ2-3|-
TGTGCCAGCAGTTCGGGACGTATTAGCACAGATACGCAGTATTTT
CASSSGRISTDTQYF
>TRBD1|TRBV28|TRBJ2-7|many
TGTGCCAGCAGTCCACAGGGGTCCTCAAATTACGAGCAGTACTTC
CASSPQGSSNYEQYF
>TRBD1|TRBV19|TRBJ2-1|many
TGTGCCAGTAGTAGTTCGAGGGGGCCGGCAAGTGAGCAGTTCTTC
CASSSSRGPASEQFF
>-|TRBV5-1|TRBJ1-6|many
TGCGCCAGCAGCTTAAGACCCGGGCAGGATTCACCCCTCCACTTT
CASSLRPGQDSPLHF
>-|TRBV14|TRBJ2-3|many
TGTGCCAGCAGTCCCTTCACAGATACGCAGTATTTT
CASSPFTDTQYF
>-|TRBV20-1|TRBJ1-3|many
TGCAGTGCCCGACAAATCTCTGGAAACACCATATATTTT
CSARQISGNTIYF
>-|TRBV6-5|TRBJ1-1|many
TGTGCCAGCTTCTCCAGGGTGAACACTGAAGCTTTCTTT
CASFSRVNTEAFF
>-|TRBV11-2|TRBJ2-1|many
TGTGCCAGCAGCTCGAACAACTACAATGAGCAGTTCTTC
CASSSNNYNEQFF
>-|TRBV20-1|TRBJ1-5|many
TGCAGTGCTAGGTGGGGAGAGTTCAGTAGTCAGCCCCAGCATTTT
CSARWGEFSSQPQHF
>TRBD1|TRBV20-1|TRBJ2-7|many
TGCAGTGCTGGAATCCCCGGGACAGGGAAGACCTACGAGCAGTACTTC
CSAGIPGTGKTYEQYF
>-|TRBV7-8|TRBJ2-7|many
TGTGCCAGCAGCTCGCAACGGGGGCTAACCCGCGAGCAGTACTTC
CASSSQRGLTREQYF
>-|TRBV12-3/TRBV12-4|TRBJ2-1|many
TGTGCCAGCAGTTTTGCGTCCAAGAATAATGAGCAGTTCTTC
CASSFASKNNEQFF
>-|TRBV3-1|TRBJ2-7|-
TGTGCCAGCAGCCAAGATCCCGGCAGGGGCTCCTACGAGCAGTACTTC
CASSQDPGRGSYEQYF
>-|TRBV18|TRBJ2-5|many
TGTGCCAGCTCACCGGGGGACCCGGAGACCCAGTACTTC
CASSPGDPETQYF
>-|TRBV19|TRBJ1-5|-
TGTGCCAGTAGTATAAAATCGAGCACCAATCAGCCCCAGCATTTT
CASSIKSSTNQPQHF
>-|TRBV11-2|TRBJ2-3|few
TGTGCCAGCAGCCATGGGCGGGGTAGGGGTACAGATACGCAGTATTTT
CASSHGRGRGTDTQYF
>TRBD1|TRBV6-5|TRBJ2-7|many
TGTGCCAGCAGCGACTGGGCAGGGGGCGAGCAGTACTTC
CASSDWAGGEQYF
>-|TRBV10-3|TRBJ2-7|many
TGTGCCATCAGGGTAGCGGACTCCTACGAGCAGTACTTC
CAIRVADSYEQYF
>-|TRBV6-1|TRBJ1-2|-
TGTGCCAGCAGTGCCGACGGGAACTATGGCTACACCTTC
CASSADGNYGYTF
>-|TRBV5-1|TRBJ2-7|few
TGCGCCAGCAGCCGGGGACTTCCAAGGGACTACGAGCAGTACTTC
CASSRGLPRDYEQYF
>-|TRBV6-1|TRBJ1-5|many
TGTGCCAGCACCGGATTGGGAGGTCAGCCCCAGCATTTT
CASTGLGGQPQHF
>TRBD1|TRBV12-3/TRBV12-4|TRBJ1-2|few
TGTGCCAGCAGTCCAGCCCGGGACAGGGGCTATGGCTACACCTTC
CASSPARDRGYGYTF
>-|TRBV6-2/TRBV6-3|TRBJ1-3|many
TGTGCCAGCAGTTACTCGGACAGAGGAAACACCATATATTTT
CASSYSDRGNTIYF
>-|TRBV5-1|TRBJ2-2|many
TGCGCCAGCAGCTTGGCAGCGGGCAGCCGGAACACCGGGGAGCTGTTTTTT
CASSLAAGSRNTGELFF
>-|TRBV19|TRBJ1-2|many
TGTGCCAGTAGTACGACCTCAGGCTACACCTTC
CASSTTSGYTF
>-|TRBV3-1|TRBJ2-2|many
TGTGCCAGCAGCCAAGAATTTTTCGGACATAGAAACACCGGGGAGCTGTTTTTT
CASSQEFFGHRNTGELFF
>-|TRBV7-7|TRBJ2-2|many
TGTGCTAGCAGCTTAAAGAGGAGTTCCGGGGAGCTGTTTTTT
CASSLKRSSGELFF
>TRBD2|TRBV9|TRBJ2-2|many
TGTGCCAGCAGCGTAACGGTTACCGGGACTAGCGGGTCCGGGGAGCTGTTTTTT
CASSVTVTGTSGSGELFF
>TRBD2|TRBV24-1|TRBJ2-1|many
TGTGCCACCAGTGATGGTTCTAGCGGCAAGCAGTTCTTC
CATSDGSSGKQFF
>TRBD2|TRBV7-9|TRBJ2-5|many
TGTGCCAGCAGCTTAGAGCGACTGCAGCGGGGCCAAGAGACCCAGTACTTC
CASSLERLQRGQETQYF
>-|TRBV4-2|TRBJ2-7|many
TGTGCCAGCAGCCAAGCAGGGATCCTACGAGAGCAGTACTTC
CASSQAGILREQYF
>-|TRBV28|TRBJ2-1|many
TGTGCCAGCACCCTCGGAGGAGCTTATGAGCAGTTCTTC
CASTLGGAYEQFF
>-|TRBV28|TRBJ1-2|many
TGTGCCAGCAGCCCGCCTGGCCAGGGAGGTTGGTTTGACTATGGCTACACCTTC
CASSPPGQGGWFDYGYTF
>TRBD2|TRBV4-1|TRBJ2-3|many
TGCGCCAGCAGCCAAATTGTGGGGGGGGCAGATACGCAGTATTTT
CASSQIVGGADTQYF
>-|TRBV18|TRBJ2-5|many
TGTGCCAGCTCACCAACCGGGGGCGCGGGGGAGACCCAGTACTTC
CASSPTGGAGETQYF
>TRBD1|TRBV29-1|TRBJ2-7|-
TGCAGCGTCGGGACAGGCTGGGACGAGCAGTACTTC
CSVGTGWDEQYF
>-|TRBV5-1|TRBJ2-3|many
TGCGCCAGCAGCTTGGACGGGGATAGCACAGATACGCAGTATTTT
CASSLDGDSTDTQYF
>TRBD2|TRBV10-3|TRBJ2-5|many
TGTGCCATCAGTGAGTCGCCTAGCGGGAGCAGGGAGACCCAGTACTTC
CAISESPSGSRETQYF
>-|TRBV14|TRBJ2-7|-
TGTGCCAGCAGCCCCCTAGGGTCCTACGAGCAGTACTTC
CASSPLGSYEQYF
>TRBD2|TRBV7-9|TRBJ2-5|many
TGTGCCAGCAGCTCGCTCCTTACGCTAGCGGGAGGAGAGACCCAGTACTTC
CASSSLLTLAGGETQYF
>TRBD2|TRBV3-1|TRBJ2-7|many
TGTGCCAGCAGCCTATCTAGCGGTGGTTCCGAGCAGTACTTC
CASSLSSGGSEQYF
>-|TRBV9|TRBJ2-2|many
TGTGCCAGCAGCGTAAGGGACACCGGGGAGCTGTTTTTT
CASSVRDTGELFF
>-|TRBV4-1|TRBJ1-1|many
TGCGCCAGCAGCCCTGGGCACAACGCTGAAGCTTTCTTT
CASSPGHNAEAFF